The 17 T cell receptor beta chains in this list originate from one sample, sequenced in a study of T cell responses to AZD1222 COVID-19 vaccine. Clones were read by immunoSEQ multiplex PCR, and TCRdb kept only the in-frame ones, dropping some. The data show just over 150,000 clones, more than 85% seen once. Sequencing used peripheral blood, obtained after recovery from COVID-19. The receptors come from an adult who had recovered from COVID-19.

The chain couples TRBV5-3 to TRBJ2-5; D gene uncertain. TRBV5-3 is known as an ORF, though its function is uncertain. The ends were cut back, 4 bases at V and 4 bases at J, with 14 bases in the middle. CDR3 length: 14 residues. This CDR3 is CARSLAAPRETQYF. CDR3 in DNA: TGTGCCAGAAGCCTCGCCGCGCCCCGAGAGACCCAGTACTTC.

The genes are TRBV11-2 and TRBJ2-5, with D unresolved. V lost 0 bases and J 5 bases, leaving 10 bases between the germline ends. Germline loops: CDR1 SGHAT, CDR2 FQNNGV. This CDR3 region has 14 residues. The CDR3 is CASSLDQLGETQYF. The DNA for the CDR3 is TGTGCCAGCAGCTTAGATCAGTTGGGGGAGACCCAGTACTTC.

This clone was found once. DNA for the CDR3: TGTGCCAGCAGTTTGCCCTACGAGCAGTACTTC. Protein product: CASSLPYEQYF. This sequence joins TRBV27 and TRBJ2-7; no clear D. This CDR3 contains 11 residues. CDR1 is MNHEY and CDR2 is SMNVEV in the germline V gene (reference sequence). V shed 3 bases and J shed 2 bases, with 2 bases lying between them.

The chain uses TRBV7-6 and TRBJ1-4; TRBD1 aligns across 8 bases. Trimming at V came to 6 bases and at J to 8 bases, leaving 20 bases not matched to a gene. The germline V gene encodes CDR1 SGHVS and CDR2 FNYEAQ. This CDR3 has 18 residues. The CDR3 spells CASSPPPHTGGKGEKLFF. In DNA, the CDR3 is TGTGCCAGCAGTCCCCCTCCTCACACAGGGGGAAAAGGAGAAAAACTGTTTTTT.

The rearrangement joins TRBV9 to TRBJ2-3, with TRBD1 matching 8 bases. CDR3 length equals 16 residues. V lost 0 bases, J lost 0 bases, and 3 bases stayed unmatched. Per germline, CDR1 SGDLS and CDR2 YYNGEE. The CDR3 here is CASSVVGQGSTDTQYF. DNA for the CDR3: TGTGCCAGCAGCGTAGTTGGACAGGGTAGCACAGATACGCAGTATTTT.

This chain joins TRBV28 and TRBJ2-1, with 8 bases matching TRBD2. The CDR3 is made up of 15 amino acids. V was clipped by 7 bases and J by 9 bases; unmatched bases: 14. The germline gives CDR1 MDHEN, CDR2 SYDVKM. The CDR3 coding sequence is TGTGCCAGCAATCGACCGACCCGGACTAGCATTGAGCAGTTCTTC. Translated: CASNRPTRTSIEQFF.

The chain has TRBV28 and TRBJ2-3; 11 positions match TRBD2. Germline CDR1 MDHEN, CDR2 SYDVKM. The J segment lost 5 bases and the V segment lost 6 bases, leaving 10 bases of the junction unmatched. The CDR3 is 16 residues long. The CDR3 coding sequence is TGTGCCAGCAGCATTCGACTAGCGGGATTGGTAGATACGCAGTATTTT. It codes for CASSIRLAGLVDTQYF.

This clone was detected once. The chain employs TRBV9 and TRBJ2-7; 7 nucleotides align to TRBD1. The CDR3 has 15 amino acids. Germline V gene lookup returns CDR1 SGDLS and CDR2 YYNGEE. J gave up 7 bases and V 0 bases, and 10 bases lay outside the gene matches. DNA of the CDR3: TGTGCCAGCAGCGTAGGGGGAAGACAGGGTGGAGAGCAGTACTTC. As protein: CASSVGGRQGGEQYF.

CDR3 in amino acids: CASSGRGRGRLEGNQPQHF. CDR3 nucleotides: TGTGCCAGCAGTGGGAGGGGCAGGGGGCGATTAGAAGGCAATCAGCCCCAGCATTTT. The genes are TRBV6-1 and TRBJ1-5, with 8 bases matching TRBD1. The ends lost 4 bases at V and 2 bases at J; junction bases unmatched: 16. Germline loops: CDR1 MNHNS, CDR2 SASEGT. The CDR3 covers 19 residues.

This sequence joins TRBV7-6 and TRBJ2-2, with TRBD1 as a possible D gene (6 bases). Germline CDR1 and CDR2: SGHVS and FNYEAQ. The CDR3 spans 15 residues. Trimming stripped 1 base from V and 6 bases from J, with 12 bases between. This CDR3 is CASSLVAGAAGELFF. CDR3 bases: TGTGCCAGCAGCTTAGTGGCAGGGGCGGCCGGGGAGCTGTTTTTT.

The gene calls are TRBV21-1 and TRBJ2-3; the table assigns TRBD1, which was not confirmed against the DNA. TRBV21-1 is a recognized pseudogene. The CDR3 extends over 14 amino acids. The CDR3 DNA reads TGTGCCAGCAGCGGACAGGGGGCCCCAGATACGCAGTATTTT. It translates to CASSGQGAPDTQYF.

The chain carries TRBV7-6 and TRBJ2-7; 7 bases map to TRBD1. This CDR3 is 15 amino acids long. Germline CDR1 reads SGHVS; CDR2 reads FNYEAQ. With V trimmed by 5 bases and J by 2 bases, 9 bases remained unmatched. The CDR3 nucleotides read TGTGCCAGCAGCCCGCGGACAGGAATACCCTACGAGCAGTACTTC. Its translation is CASSPRTGIPYEQYF.

The V gene is TRBV2, the J gene TRBJ2-7, with 8 bases identical to TRBD1. Germline assignment: CDR1 SNHLY and CDR2 FYNNEI. With V trimmed by 4 bases and J by 3 bases, 5 bases remained unmatched. The CDR3 totals 14 residues. CDR3 sequence: CASSGQGAFYEQYF. The CDR3 DNA is TGTGCCAGCAGTGGGCAGGGGGCGTTCTACGAGCAGTACTTC.

The chain couples TRBV9 to TRBJ2-7; 7 bases fit TRBD2. The germline gives CDR1 SGDLS, CDR2 YYNGEE. J gave up 3 bases and V 0 bases, and 6 bases lay outside the gene matches. CDR3 length: 15 residues. The CDR3 protein is CASSVVASGYYEQYF. CDR3 DNA: TGTGCCAGCAGCGTAGTGGCTAGCGGATACTACGAGCAGTACTTC. Combining the CDR3 with reference TRBV9 and TRBJ2-7 gives the whole variable domain DSGVTQTPKHLITATGQRVTLRCSPRSGDLSVYWYQQSLDQGLQFLIQYYNGEERAKGNILERFSAQQFPDLHSELNLSSLELGDSALYFCASSVVASGYYEQYFGPGTRLTVT.

The chain has TRBV6-1 and TRBJ1-5; 11 bases line up with TRBD1. V gave up 3 bases and J gave up 4 bases; unmatched junction bases: 11. The V gene's germline CDR1 is MNHNS and CDR2 SASEGT. This CDR3 has 18 residues. The CDR3 sequence is CASSDRTGGLGGNQPQHF. CDR3 DNA sequence: TGTGCCAGCAGTGACAGGACAGGGGGCTTAGGGGGTAATCAGCCCCAGCATTTT.

The CDR3 loop reads CASSERTGYSPLHF. The CDR3 DNA follows: TGTGCCAGCAGTGAAAGGACAGGGTATTCACCCCTCCACTTT. The rearrangement joins TRBV25-1 to TRBJ1-6; 8 bases are shared with TRBD1. This CDR3 has 14 amino acids. Germline trimming cut 2 bases from V and 8 bases from J; bases unmatched to any gene: 2. Germline V gives CDR1 MGHDK, CDR2 SYGVNS.

This clone was observed once. Other DNA sequences in this sample translate to the same CDR3. The V and J genes are TRBV7-3 and TRBJ2-2, with D unresolved. Trimming removed 5 bases from V and 5 bases from J, with 9 bases in between. The CDR3 runs 13 residues. Germline CDR1 SGHTA, CDR2 FQGTGA. CDR3 nucleotides: TGTGCCAGCAGCCCCGATGCTACCGGGGAGCTGTTTTTT. It yields the protein CASSPDATGELFF.